This TCR beta chain was found in a study of blood T cell repertoires in COVID-19. Here immunoSEQ multiplex PCR was the method, and the copy in TCRdb shows in-frame clones only, minus some. There are about 84,000 clones in the sample; more than 90% occur only once, and almost 4.5% lies in the top ten. This CDR3 has 13 amino acids. Germline-derived CDR1 and CDR2 are MNHNY and SVGAGI (reference sequence). The trim removed 6 bases at V and 6 bases at J, leaving 4 bases unmatched. The rearrangement uses TRBV6-6 and TRBJ2-2; 7 positions agree with TRBD1. This TCR came from a human donor with active COVID-19. The donor label of this sample is uncertain. The sequenced sample consisted of peripheral blood. CDR3 amino acids: CASRRTGAGELFF. CDR3 nucleotides: TGTGCCAGCAGAAGAACAGGGGCCGGGGAGCTGTTTTTT.